The source of this T cell receptor (beta chain) is a study of blood T cell repertoires in COVID-19. Turning to the study itself: Specimens from acute and convalescent COVID-19 originated in the United States, Italy and Spain. The analysed material was cDNA or gDNA that came from T cells, B-cell-depleted T cells, or PBMCs.

The CDR3 totals 16 residues. Trimming pared 1 base from V and 5 bases from J, leaving 18 bases between. Germline lookup yields CDR1 SGHRS and CDR2 YFSETQ. In the original analysis: Estimated nucleated cell counts came from reference gene primer amplification. Generated by immunoSEQ multiplex PCR, the TCRdb table keeps only in-frame clones and is missing some. The D gene and trimming were derived from the DNA, and the V and J assignments and clone size from that table. The sample lists a few hundred thousand clones, about 88% occurring once. Material for sequencing was peripheral blood. The TCR comes from a human donor in a cohort sampled during active COVID-19. The V and J genes are TRBV5-1 and TRBJ1-1; TRBD1 is a possible D gene (6 bases). The CDR3: CASSLNSGAYTTEAFF. In DNA, the CDR3 is TGCGCCAGCAGCTTGAACTCAGGGGCGTATACAACTGAAGCTTTCTTT.